These T cell receptor beta chains were read from a single sample in a study of CD8 T cells in ankylosing spondylitis. MiXCR, run by TCRdb on the 5' RACE reads, gives a single entry per CDR3 protein. The table records over 200,000 distinct CDR3 sequences, around 17% of them present only once. The sample taken for sequencing was blood, either unsorted or a sorted T cell fraction (not recorded which). All receptors come from a male donor with ankylosing spondylitis. Both conserved end residues are part of each CDR3. A D gene is named only where the DNA matches it firmly. Size is omitted from some rows. Given values are once, few, many or a class for expanded clones.

d_gene: TRBD2; v_gene: TRBV7-9; len: 15; j_gene: TRBJ2-3; abundance: once; CDR3nt: TGTGCCAGCAGCCTATCGACTAGCGGGTCAGATACGCAGTATTTT; CDR3aa: CASSLSTSGSDTQYF
d_gene: TRBD1; v_gene: TRBV27; len: 15; j_gene: TRBJ1-5; abundance: .; CDR3nt: TGTGCCAGCAGTTTATATTGGGACAGGGAGCAGCCCCAGCATTTT; CDR3aa: CASSLYWDREQPQHF
d_gene: .; v_gene: TRBV12-3/TRBV12-4; len: 13; j_gene: TRBJ1-1; abundance: .; CDR3nt: TGTGCCAGCAGTACCCGGACCGACCTAGGAGCTTTCTTT; CDR3aa: CASSTRTDLGAFF
d_gene: TRBD2; v_gene: TRBV5-5; len: 13; j_gene: TRBJ2-7; abundance: .; CDR3nt: TGTGCCAGCAGCATTAGCGGGAGGTCCGAGCAGTACTTC; CDR3aa: CASSISGRSEQYF
d_gene: .; v_gene: TRBV6-5; len: 17; j_gene: TRBJ2-2; abundance: .; CDR3nt: TGTGCCAGCAGTTACTCCGTCGGGGGCGCGGACACCGGGGAGCTGTTTTTT; CDR3aa: CASSYSVGGADTGELFF
d_gene: .; v_gene: TRBV7-6; len: 15; j_gene: TRBJ1-1; abundance: few; CDR3nt: TGTGCCAGCAGCTTAGATGCACAGTTGAACACTGAAGCTTTCTTT; CDR3aa: CASSLDAQLNTEAFF
d_gene: TRBD2; v_gene: TRBV28; len: 17; j_gene: TRBJ2-1; abundance: few; CDR3nt: TGTGCCAGCAGAACTCCACTCCCTAGCGGGAGTTACAATGAGCAGTTCTTC; CDR3aa: CASRTPLPSGSYNEQFF
d_gene: .; v_gene: TRBV4-1; len: 12; j_gene: TRBJ2-7; abundance: .; CDR3nt: TGCGCCAGCAGCCAAGATGGACCCCAGCAGTACTTC; CDR3aa: CASSQDGPQQYF
d_gene: TRBD2; v_gene: TRBV12-3/TRBV12-4; len: 15; j_gene: TRBJ2-3; abundance: few; CDR3nt: TGTGCCAGCAGAATGGCGGGAGGCAGCACAGATACGCAGTATTTT; CDR3aa: CASRMAGGSTDTQYF
d_gene: TRBD1; v_gene: TRBV12-3/TRBV12-4; len: 14; j_gene: TRBJ1-1; abundance: few; CDR3nt: TGTGCCAGCAGAGAGACAGGGATAGACACTGAAGCTTTCTTT; CDR3aa: CASRETGIDTEAFF
d_gene: .; v_gene: TRBV7-6; len: 14; j_gene: TRBJ1-1; abundance: few; CDR3nt: TGTGCCAGCAGCTTGCTCGTCGGTGCCACTGAAGCTTTCTTT; CDR3aa: CASSLLVGATEAFF
d_gene: .; v_gene: TRBV12-5; len: 13; j_gene: TRBJ1-1; abundance: few; CDR3nt: TGTGCTAGTGGTTTGCCCGAAGACGCAAAAGCTTTCTTT; CDR3aa: CASGLPEDAKAFF
d_gene: .; v_gene: TRBV9; len: 13; j_gene: TRBJ1-1; abundance: few; CDR3nt: TGTGCCAGCAGCGTCTCAGGGGTCACTGAAGCTTTCTTT; CDR3aa: CASSVSGVTEAFF
d_gene: .; v_gene: TRBV5-1; len: 12; j_gene: TRBJ2-7; abundance: few; CDR3nt: TGCGCCAGCAGCTCACTACCCTCCGAGCAGTACTTC; CDR3aa: CASSSLPSEQYF
d_gene: .; v_gene: TRBV5-1; len: 16; j_gene: TRBJ2-7; abundance: few; CDR3nt: TGCGCCAGCAGCTTGGGTTCCGGGGGCGCCTCCTACGAGCAGTACTTC; CDR3aa: CASSLGSGGASYEQYF
d_gene: .; v_gene: TRBV9; len: 14; j_gene: TRBJ2-5; abundance: .; CDR3nt: TGTGCCAGCAGCGTAGGACACTATGAGGAGACCCAGTACTTC; CDR3aa: CASSVGHYEETQYF
d_gene: .; v_gene: TRBV6-1; len: 13; j_gene: TRBJ2-1; abundance: .; CDR3nt: TGTGCCACCCCGAGGACCTCCTACAATGAGCAGTTCTTC; CDR3aa: CATPRTSYNEQFF
d_gene: .; v_gene: TRBV3-1; len: 14; j_gene: TRBJ1-4; abundance: .; CDR3nt: TGTGCCAGCAGCCAGGGGGGGTCTAATGAAAAACTGTTTTTT; CDR3aa: CASSQGGSNEKLFF
d_gene: TRBD1; v_gene: TRBV2; len: 15; j_gene: TRBJ1-1; abundance: few; CDR3nt: TGTGCCAGCAGTTCTCCGCTCAGGGGGGAGACTGAAGCTTTCTTT; CDR3aa: CASSSPLRGETEAFF
d_gene: TRBD2; v_gene: TRBV3-1; len: 15; j_gene: TRBJ2-7; abundance: .; CDR3nt: TGTGCCAGCAGCCAAGTCCCTAGCGGGATCTACGAGCAGTACTTC; CDR3aa: CASSQVPSGIYEQYF
d_gene: TRBD2; v_gene: TRBV2; len: 17; j_gene: TRBJ2-1; abundance: .; CDR3nt: TGTGCCAGCAGTGAAGATTATGCGGGAGGGATCTACAATGAGCAGTTCTTC; CDR3aa: CASSEDYAGGIYNEQFF
d_gene: .; v_gene: TRBV7-2; len: 13; j_gene: TRBJ2-2; abundance: few; CDR3nt: TGTGCCAGCAGCTTAGCACCAACCGGGGAGCTGTTTTTT; CDR3aa: CASSLAPTGELFF
d_gene: TRBD1; v_gene: TRBV27; len: 12; j_gene: TRBJ1-1; abundance: few; CDR3nt: TGTGCCAGCGGGACAGAGAACACTGAAGCTTTCTTT; CDR3aa: CASGTENTEAFF
d_gene: TRBD1; v_gene: TRBV27; len: 15; j_gene: TRBJ2-7; abundance: few; CDR3nt: TGTGCCAGCAGTCCCGTCGACAGGGTCCCCTACGAGCAGTACTTC; CDR3aa: CASSPVDRVPYEQYF
d_gene: .; v_gene: TRBV3-1; len: 14; j_gene: TRBJ2-7; abundance: .; CDR3nt: TGTGCCAGCAGCCAAGATCGGGCTTTCTACGAGCAGTACTTC; CDR3aa: CASSQDRAFYEQYF
d_gene: .; v_gene: TRBV19; len: 14; j_gene: TRBJ2-7; abundance: .; CDR3nt: TGTGCCAGTAGTATTCGGGGTAGGACCTACGAGCAGTACTTC; CDR3aa: CASSIRGRTYEQYF
d_gene: TRBD2; v_gene: TRBV20-1; len: 18; j_gene: TRBJ2-7; abundance: .; CDR3nt: TGCAGTGCTAGAGATCTTGAACCCCCCAGCGGGGGAGCCTACGAGAAGTACTTC; CDR3aa: CSARDLEPPSGGAYEKYF
d_gene: TRBD1; v_gene: TRBV6-1; len: 15; j_gene: TRBJ2-5; abundance: few; CDR3nt: TGTGCCAGCAGTGATGAGGACAGGGGAGCGGAGACCCAGTACTTC; CDR3aa: CASSDEDRGAETQYF
d_gene: TRBD2; v_gene: TRBV20-1; len: 18; j_gene: TRBJ2-2; abundance: few; CDR3nt: TGCAGTGCTAGAAGAGGCCTAGCGGGAGGGCCCGATGGCGGGGAGCTGTTTTTT; CDR3aa: CSARRGLAGGPDGGELFF
d_gene: TRBD1; v_gene: TRBV29-1; len: 13; j_gene: TRBJ2-2; abundance: few; CDR3nt: TGCAGCGTTGATGAAAGGGGGCCCGGGGAGCTGTTTTTT; CDR3aa: CSVDERGPGELFF
d_gene: TRBD2; v_gene: TRBV7-3; len: 15; j_gene: TRBJ2-3; abundance: .; CDR3nt: TGTGCCAGCAGCTTAATTAGCGGGTACACAGATACGCAGTATTTT; CDR3aa: CASSLISGYTDTQYF
d_gene: .; v_gene: TRBV11-1; len: 14; j_gene: TRBJ2-7; abundance: few; CDR3nt: TGTGCCAGCAGCTTAACGGGAAATCGTAACGAGCAGTACTTC; CDR3aa: CASSLTGNRNEQYF
d_gene: TRBD2; v_gene: TRBV4-3; len: 17; j_gene: TRBJ2-7; abundance: few; CDR3nt: TGCGCCAGCAGCCAAGATCTTTTCACTAGCGGGCTTAACGAGCAGTACTTC; CDR3aa: CASSQDLFTSGLNEQYF